The 8 T cell receptor beta chains below come from one sample, sequenced in a study of T cells in localized non-small cell lung cancer (dated by TCRdb to between 2020 and 2021). Library prep was done by the immunoSEQ multiplex PCR assay. TCRdb limited this immuneACCESS table to in-frame rearrangements with V and J called. A share of clones is missing; checked studies link under half to unresolved V genes, and the rest is unexplained. The sample table lists 35,000 or so clones, approximately 89% of them with a count of one. Around 2.8% of the sample is in the top ten clones. The sequences come from peripheral blood, collected before any cancer treatment. The receptors shown here come from a woman aged 35 to 69 with stage I lung adenocarcinoma.

This rearrangement joins TRBV5-1 to TRBJ2-7, with D unclear. Trimming removed 1 base from V and 3 bases from J, with 17 bases in between. The CDR3 has 16 amino acids. Germline V gene data show CDR1 as SGHRS and CDR2 as YFSETQ. The CDR3: CASSLNAQAHGYEQYF. The DNA for the CDR3 is TGCGCCAGCAGCTTGAACGCTCAAGCCCACGGCTACGAGCAGTACTTC. The entire variable domain, with the rest obtained from reference TRBV5-1 and TRBJ2-7, is as follows: KAGVTQTPRYLIKTRGQQVTLSCSPISGHRSVSWYQQTPGQGLQFLFEYFSETQRNKGNFPGRFSGRQFSNSRSEMNVSTLELGDSALYLCASSLNAQAHGYEQYFGPGTRLTVT.

This chain links TRBV29-1 with TRBJ1-1; D is uncertain. The CDR3 is made up of 12 amino acids. Trimming stripped 4 bases from V and 7 bases from J, with 13 bases between. Per germline, CDR1 SQVTM and CDR2 ANQGSEA. The CDR3 DNA is TGCAGCGTTGCGCGAGGCCGAAATGAAGCTTTCTTT. Its protein product is CSVARGRNEAFF.

The CDR3 coding sequence is TGTGCCACCAATTCCGGGGGTTATGAAAAACTGTTTTTT. Amino acid sequence: CATNSGGYEKLFF. The J gene is TRBJ1-4, the V gene TRBV19; tentatively, D is TRBD1 (5 bases). This CDR3 has 13 amino acids. Germline V CDR1 and CDR2: LNHDA, SQIVND (reference sequence). Trimming pared 10 bases from V and 6 bases from J, leaving 15 bases between.

This clone was detected a few times. The gene calls are TRBV10-3 and TRBJ1-5; D is ambiguous. Trimming left V 2 bases short and J 6 bases short, with 8 bases between. The germline V gene encodes CDR1 ENHRY and CDR2 SYGVKD. The CDR3 runs to 13 residues. This CDR3 reads CAISERGFQPQHF. CDR3 DNA sequence: TGTGCCATCAGTGAGAGAGGGTTTCAGCCCCAGCATTTT.

J is TRBJ2-5 and V is TRBV15; TRBD1 matches 8 bases. Germline trimming cut 1 base from V and 9 bases from J; bases unmatched to any gene: 10. The CDR3 sequence is 15 residues long. Germline V CDR1 and CDR2: LNHNV, YYDKDF (reference sequence). CDR3 nucleotides: TGTGCCACCAGCAGAGCCAGGGGGCTGCCTGACCCCCAGTACTTC. Its protein is CATSRARGLPDPQYF.

The chain employs TRBV11-2 and TRBJ2-7; D gene uncertain. Trimming shortened V by 4 bases and J by 0 bases, and 13 bases separated the two germline ends. The CDR3 has 15 residues. The germline V gene has CDR1 SGHAT and CDR2 FQNNGV. The DNA for the CDR3 is TGTGCCAGCAGCTCCCTGACCCAGAGCTCCTACGAGCAGTACTTC. This translates into CASSSLTQSSYEQYF.

The V and J genes are TRBV7-3 and TRBJ2-1, with 8 bases aligning to TRBD2. The CDR3 loop spans 12 amino acids. V dropped 5 bases and J dropped 12; count of bases not matched to a gene: 6. Germline V lookup: CDR1 SGHTA, CDR2 FQGTGA. CDR3 nucleotide sequence: TGTGCCAGCAGCCCGGGACTAGTTGGGCAGTTCTTC. It is translated as CASSPGLVGQFF.

This clone has just a few counts. The chain employs TRBV6-1 and TRBJ1-2; 8 bases are a match to TRBD1. Germline CDR1 is MNHNS and CDR2 is SASEGT. The CDR3 spans 14 residues. Germline trimming cut 6 bases from V and 2 bases from J; bases unmatched to any gene: 5. The CDR3 is CASSRTGSNYGYTF. The CDR3 DNA reads TGTGCCAGCAGCCGGACAGGGAGCAACTATGGCTACACCTTC.